Sequencing of this TCR beta chain was carried out in a study of cytomegalovirus exposure and HLA in healthy donors. Study-level results: A likely sequencing artifact accounted for one observed cluster of highly shared sequence variants. Cytomegalovirus status, reportedly, was diagnosed with high specificity and sensitivity by the classifier.

Per the germline V gene, CDR1 is MDHEN and CDR2 is SYDVKM. There are 14 residues in the CDR3. Trimming removed 5 bases at V and 5 bases at J, with 15 bases between. The PCR ran on 60 Vbeta and 13 Jbeta primers. Produced via immunoSEQ multiplex PCR; TCRdb's table is partial and in-frame only. The sample has around 100,000 clones; about 80% are singletons. With regard to this clone: The target antigen is unknown.

Sequenced sample: PBMCs. The origin of this receptor is a woman aged 40 to 50 in good health and CMV-seronegative. The chain employs TRBV28 and TRBJ1-1, with D possibly TRBD1 on 6 matching bases. The CDR3 sequence: CASSPPGQGTEAFF. CDR3 nucleotides: TGTGCCAGCAGTCCCCCCGGGCAGGGGACTGAAGCTTTCTTT.